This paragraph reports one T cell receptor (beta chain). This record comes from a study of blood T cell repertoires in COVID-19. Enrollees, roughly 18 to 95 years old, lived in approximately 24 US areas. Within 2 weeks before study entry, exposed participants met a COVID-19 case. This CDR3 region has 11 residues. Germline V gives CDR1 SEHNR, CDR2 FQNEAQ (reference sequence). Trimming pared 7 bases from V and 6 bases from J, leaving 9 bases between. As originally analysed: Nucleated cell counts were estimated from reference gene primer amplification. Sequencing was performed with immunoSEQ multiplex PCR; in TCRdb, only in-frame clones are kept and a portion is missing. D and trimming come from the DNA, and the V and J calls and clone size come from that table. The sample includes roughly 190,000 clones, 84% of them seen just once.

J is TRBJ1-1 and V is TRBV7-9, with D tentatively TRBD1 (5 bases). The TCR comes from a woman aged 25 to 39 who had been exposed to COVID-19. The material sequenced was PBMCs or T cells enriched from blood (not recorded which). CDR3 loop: CASTGTSEAFF. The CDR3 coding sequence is TGTGCCAGCACCGGGACTTCTGAAGCTTTCTTT.